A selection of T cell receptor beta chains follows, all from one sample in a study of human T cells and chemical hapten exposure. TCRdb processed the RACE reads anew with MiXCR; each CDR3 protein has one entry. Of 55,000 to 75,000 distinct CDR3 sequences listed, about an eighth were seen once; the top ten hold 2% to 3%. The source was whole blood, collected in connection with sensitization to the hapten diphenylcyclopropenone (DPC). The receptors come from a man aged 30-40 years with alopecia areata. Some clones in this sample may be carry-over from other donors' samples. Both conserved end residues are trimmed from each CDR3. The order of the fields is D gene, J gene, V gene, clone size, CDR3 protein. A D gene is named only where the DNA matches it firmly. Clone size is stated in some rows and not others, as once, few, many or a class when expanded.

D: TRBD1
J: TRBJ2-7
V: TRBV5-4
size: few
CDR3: ASSPSQGGFVEQY

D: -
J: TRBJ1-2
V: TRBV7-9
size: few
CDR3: ASSLSHDYGYT

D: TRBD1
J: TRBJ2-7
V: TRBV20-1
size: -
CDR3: SALRTGIYEQY

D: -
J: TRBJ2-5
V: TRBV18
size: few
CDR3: ASSPRQQETQY

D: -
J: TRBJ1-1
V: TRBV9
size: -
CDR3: ASSGPRRTEAF

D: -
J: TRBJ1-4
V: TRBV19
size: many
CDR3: ASHKGAGPNNEKLF

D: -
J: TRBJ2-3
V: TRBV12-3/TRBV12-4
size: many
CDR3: ASSRVFSSTDTQY

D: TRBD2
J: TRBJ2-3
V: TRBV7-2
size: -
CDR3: ASSRRTSGGDTQY

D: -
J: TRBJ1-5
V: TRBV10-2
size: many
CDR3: ASSTPGQYQPQH

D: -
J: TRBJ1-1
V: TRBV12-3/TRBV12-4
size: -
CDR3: ASTVQWNTEAF

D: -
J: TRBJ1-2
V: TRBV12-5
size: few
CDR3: ASAPGPGYGYT

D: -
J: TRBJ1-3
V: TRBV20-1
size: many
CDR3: SASNRVPGNTIY

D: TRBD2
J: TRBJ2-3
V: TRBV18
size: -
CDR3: ASSPRLAGSTDTQY

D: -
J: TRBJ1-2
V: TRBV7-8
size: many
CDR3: ASSLAAGDYGYT

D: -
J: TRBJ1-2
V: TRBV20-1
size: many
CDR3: SCVPGFGYT

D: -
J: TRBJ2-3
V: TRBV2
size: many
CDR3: ASGPWTATDTQY

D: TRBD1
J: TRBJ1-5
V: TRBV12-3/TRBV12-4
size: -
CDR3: ASSLSLDRGPNQPQH

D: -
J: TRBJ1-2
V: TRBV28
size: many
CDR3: ASSQGFYGYT

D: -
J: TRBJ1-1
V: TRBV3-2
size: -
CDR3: ASSQENSLNTEAF

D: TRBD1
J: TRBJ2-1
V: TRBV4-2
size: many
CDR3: ASSQDSDRGYNEQF

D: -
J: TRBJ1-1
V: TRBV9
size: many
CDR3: ASSVWDNTEAF

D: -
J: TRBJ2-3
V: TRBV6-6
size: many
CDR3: ASSLRADADTQY

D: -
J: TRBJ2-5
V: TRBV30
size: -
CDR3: AWSGGFQETQY

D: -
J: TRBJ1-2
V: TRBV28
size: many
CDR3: ASSLNEYGYT

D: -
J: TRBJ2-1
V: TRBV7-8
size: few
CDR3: ASSPGNNEQF

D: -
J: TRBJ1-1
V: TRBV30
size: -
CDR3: AWSVVWGSGNTEAF

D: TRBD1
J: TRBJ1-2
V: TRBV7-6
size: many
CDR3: ASSKSTGGLGDT

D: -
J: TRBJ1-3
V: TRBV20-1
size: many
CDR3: SARDPVNSGNTIY

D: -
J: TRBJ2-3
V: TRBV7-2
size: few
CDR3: ASSLGFSDYFTDTQY

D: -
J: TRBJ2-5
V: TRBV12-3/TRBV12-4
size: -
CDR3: ASSRARETQY

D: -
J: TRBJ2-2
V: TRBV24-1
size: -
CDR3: ATSARTADTGELF

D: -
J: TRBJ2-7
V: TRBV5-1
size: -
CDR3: ASSLTASSYEQY

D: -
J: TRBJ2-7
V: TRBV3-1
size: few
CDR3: ASSQARGYEQY

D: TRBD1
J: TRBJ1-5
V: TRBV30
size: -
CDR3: AWSLQGNQPQH

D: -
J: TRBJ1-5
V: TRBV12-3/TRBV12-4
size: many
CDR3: ASSLADSNQPQH

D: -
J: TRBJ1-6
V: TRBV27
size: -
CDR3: ASSRSGGASNSPLH

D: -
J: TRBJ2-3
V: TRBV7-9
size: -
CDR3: ASSWEDRFVGTQY

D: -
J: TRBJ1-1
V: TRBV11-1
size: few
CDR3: ASSLASPVPEAF

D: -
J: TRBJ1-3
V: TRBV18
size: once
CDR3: ASSPRRDSGNTIY

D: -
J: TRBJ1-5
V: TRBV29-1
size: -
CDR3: SVLMDSNQPQH

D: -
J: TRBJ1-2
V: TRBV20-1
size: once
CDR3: SATTGTKAYGYT

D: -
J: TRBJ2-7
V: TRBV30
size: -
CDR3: ACQTDSYEQY

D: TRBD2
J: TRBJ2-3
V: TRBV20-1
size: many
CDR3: SARVLAGGRTDTQY

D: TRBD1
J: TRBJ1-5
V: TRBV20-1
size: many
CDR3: SARVSGQGTSLAINQPQH

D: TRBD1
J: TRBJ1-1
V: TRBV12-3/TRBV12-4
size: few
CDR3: ASSPTGGSRTEAF

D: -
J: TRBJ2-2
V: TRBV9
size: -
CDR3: ASSPRRVGELF

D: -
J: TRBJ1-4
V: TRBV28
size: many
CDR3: ASSTSGIGEKLF

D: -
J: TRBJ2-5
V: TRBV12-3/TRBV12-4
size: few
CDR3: ASSSSDSGNTGETQY

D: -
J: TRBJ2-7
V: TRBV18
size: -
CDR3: ASSQDRQEGEKQY

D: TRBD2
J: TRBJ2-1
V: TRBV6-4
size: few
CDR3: ASSDSGGGEYNEQF

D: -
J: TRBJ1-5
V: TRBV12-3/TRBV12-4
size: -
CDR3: ASSLTLGQPQH

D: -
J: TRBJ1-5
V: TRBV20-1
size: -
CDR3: SASILGGNQPQH

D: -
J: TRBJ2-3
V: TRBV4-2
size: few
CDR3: ASSPSGGRSTDTQY

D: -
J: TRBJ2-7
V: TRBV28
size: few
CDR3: ASSLSVWGREQY

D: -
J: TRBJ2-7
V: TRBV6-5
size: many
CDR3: ASRLGRAQTYEQY

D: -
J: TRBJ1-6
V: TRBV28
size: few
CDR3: ASNPGVAYSPLH